This T cell receptor (beta chain) was recovered during a study of response to subunit inactivated influenza vaccine. Notes on the study in general: It was the authors' suggestion that each seasonal influenza vaccination recruits few new T cells.

The germline V gene encodes CDR1 LGHNA and CDR2 YNFKEQ. V lost 4 bases to trimming and J lost 5 bases, with 9 bases between them. This CDR3 has 13 amino acids. There are a few counts of this clonotype. As yet, its antigen is unknown. TCRdb passed the RT-PCR reads through MiXCR, listing each CDR3 protein once. The sample has about 300,000 distinct CDR3 sequences, about 20% seen once. The sequence was obtained from a man in his fifties or sixties who received an inactivated influenza vaccine. The chain has TRBV4-2 and TRBJ1-5; no clear D. The starting material was PBMCs from blood, obtained 21 months after vaccination. CDR3 bases: TGTGCCAGCAGCCCATACATCTATCAGCCCCAGCATTTT. This gives the protein CASSPYIYQPQHF.